This T cell receptor beta chain was profiled in a study of blood T cell repertoires in COVID-19. Overall study context: The samples span acute and convalescent COVID-19 from the United States, Italy and Spain. From T cells, B-cell-depleted T cells, or PBMCs came the material, which was cDNA or gDNA.

All enrollees were roughly 18 to 90 years old and from about 25 US areas. Cohort 3 recovered donors had two negative PCRs, clearance, or symptom resolution. Germline CDR1 is KGHSH and CDR2 is LQKENI. The CDR3 has 16 amino acids. J gave up 0 bases and V 3 bases, and 2 bases lay outside the gene matches. The assay was immunoSEQ multiplex PCR, and TCRdb's table has in-frame clones only and misses some. The sample carries roughly 260,000 clones, about 93% recorded once. Sequenced input: PBMCs or T cells enriched from blood (not recorded which). This receptor was taken from a young woman who had recovered from COVID-19. The genes are TRBV18 and TRBJ2-1; 10 bases match TRBD2. The CDR3 DNA reads as TGTGCCAGCTCACCCCTAGCGGGGGACTCCTACAATGAGCAGTTCTTC. Translating it yields CASSPLAGDSYNEQFF. Variable domain in full (rest from reference TRBV18 and TRBJ2-1): NAGVMQNPRHLVRRRGQEARLRCSPMKGHSHVYWYRQLPEEGLKFMVYLQKENIIDESGMPKERFSAEFPKEGPSILRIQQVVRGDSAAYFCASSPLAGDSYNEQFFGPGTRLTVL.